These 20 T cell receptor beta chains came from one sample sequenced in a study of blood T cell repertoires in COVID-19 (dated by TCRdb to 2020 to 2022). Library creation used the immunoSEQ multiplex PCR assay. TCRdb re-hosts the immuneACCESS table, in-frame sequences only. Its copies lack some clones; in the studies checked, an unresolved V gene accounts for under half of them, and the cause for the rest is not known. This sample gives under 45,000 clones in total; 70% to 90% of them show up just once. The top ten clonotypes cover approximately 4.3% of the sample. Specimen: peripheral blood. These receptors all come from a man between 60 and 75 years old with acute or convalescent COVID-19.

CDR3 DNA: TGCGCCAGCAGCTTGACCCCGGGAACCAATTATGGCTACACCTTC. Encoded protein: CASSLTPGTNYGYTF. The chain has TRBV5-1 and TRBJ1-2, with D uncertain. This CDR3 spans 15 amino acids. The V gene's germline CDR1 is SGHRS and CDR2 YFSETQ. V lost 1 base and J 5 bases, leaving 15 bases between the germline ends.

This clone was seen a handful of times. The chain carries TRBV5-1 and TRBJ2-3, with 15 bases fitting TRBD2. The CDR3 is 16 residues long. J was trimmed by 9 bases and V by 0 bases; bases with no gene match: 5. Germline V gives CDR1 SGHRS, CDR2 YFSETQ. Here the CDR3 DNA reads TGCGCCAGCAGCTTGGGAGGGACTAGCGGGGGGCACACGCAGTATTTT. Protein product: CASSLGGTSGGHTQYF.

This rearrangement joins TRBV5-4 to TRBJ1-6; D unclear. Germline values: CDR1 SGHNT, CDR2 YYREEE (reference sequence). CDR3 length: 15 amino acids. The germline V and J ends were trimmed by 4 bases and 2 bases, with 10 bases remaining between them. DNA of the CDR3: TGTGCCAGCAGCCCCCGGGTGGCCTATAATTCACCCCTCCACTTT. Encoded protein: CASSPRVAYNSPLHF.

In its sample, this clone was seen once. The DNA for the CDR3 is TGCGCCAGCAGCCAGGAACAGGTGGCTGAGCAGTTCTTC. Its protein is CASSQEQVAEQFF. The rearrangement uses TRBV5-1 and TRBJ2-1, with a possible D match to TRBD1 (5 bases). Germline V gene data show CDR1 as SGHRS and CDR2 as YFSETQ. Between the trimmed V and J ends, which lost 4 bases and 9 bases, there was a span of 14 bases. The CDR3 loop spans 13 amino acids.

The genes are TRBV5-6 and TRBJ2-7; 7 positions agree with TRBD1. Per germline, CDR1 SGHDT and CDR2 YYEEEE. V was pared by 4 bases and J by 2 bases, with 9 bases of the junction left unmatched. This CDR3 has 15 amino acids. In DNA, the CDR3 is TGTGCCAGCAGCAACACAGGGGATGGGACCTACGAGCAGTACTTC. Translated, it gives CASSNTGDGTYEQYF. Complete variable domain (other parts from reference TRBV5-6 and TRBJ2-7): DAGVTQSPTHLIKTRGQQVTLRCSPKSGHDTVSWYQQALGQGPQFIFQYYEEEERQRGNFPDRFSGHQFPNYSSELNVNALLLGDSALYLCASSNTGDGTYEQYFGPGTRLTVT.

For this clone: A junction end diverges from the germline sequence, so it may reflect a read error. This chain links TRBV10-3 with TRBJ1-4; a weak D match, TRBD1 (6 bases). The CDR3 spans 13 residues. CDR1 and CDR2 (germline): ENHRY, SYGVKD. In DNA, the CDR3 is TGTGCCATCGGTGACAGGTCGGATGAAAAACTGTTTTTT. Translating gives CAIGDRSDEKLFF.

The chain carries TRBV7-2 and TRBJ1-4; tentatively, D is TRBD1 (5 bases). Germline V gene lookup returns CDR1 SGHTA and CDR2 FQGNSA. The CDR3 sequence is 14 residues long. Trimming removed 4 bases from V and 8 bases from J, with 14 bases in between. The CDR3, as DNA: TGTGCCAGCAGCTACCCCAGGGTCGGCGAAAAACTGTTTTTT. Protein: CASSYPRVGEKLFF. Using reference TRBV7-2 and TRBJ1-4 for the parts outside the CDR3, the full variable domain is GAGVSQSPSNKVTEKGKDVELRCDPISGHTALYWYRQSLGQGLEFLIYFQGNSAPDKSGLPSDRFSAERTGGSVSTLTIQRTQQEDSAVYLCASSYPRVGEKLFFGSGTQLSVL.

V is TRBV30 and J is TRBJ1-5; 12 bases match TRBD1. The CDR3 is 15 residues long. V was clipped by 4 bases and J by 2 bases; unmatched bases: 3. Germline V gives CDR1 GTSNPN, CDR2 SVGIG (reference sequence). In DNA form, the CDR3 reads TGTGCCTGGACCGGGACAGGGGGCCGCAATCAGCCCCAGCATTTT. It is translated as CAWTGTGGRNQPQHF.

Here the CDR3 DNA reads TGCGCCAGCAGCCAAGAATCCCGGAGGAACACTGAAGCTTTCTTT. Its protein is CASSQESRRNTEAFF. V gene TRBV4-3 combines with J gene TRBJ1-1; D uncertain. The CDR3 spans 15 residues. Germline V gene sequence: CDR1 LGHNA, CDR2 YSLEER. Trimming cost V 0 bases and J 1 base, with 9 bases left between them.

CDR3 loop: CASSVEQGTANSPLHF. CDR3 nucleotides: TGTGCCAGCAGCGTAGAACAAGGGACAGCAAATTCACCCCTCCACTTT. The chain couples TRBV9 to TRBJ1-6, with 7 bases fitting TRBD1. V shed 0 bases, J shed 7 bases, and the junction held 7 bases outside the gene matches. Germline CDR1 is SGDLS and CDR2 is YYNGEE. The CDR3 consists of 16 residues.

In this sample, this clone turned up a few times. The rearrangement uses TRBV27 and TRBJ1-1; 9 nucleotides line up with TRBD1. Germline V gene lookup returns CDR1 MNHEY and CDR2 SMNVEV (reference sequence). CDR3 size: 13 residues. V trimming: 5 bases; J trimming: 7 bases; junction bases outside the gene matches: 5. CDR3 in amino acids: CASSGDRVDEAFF. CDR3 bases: TGTGCCAGCAGTGGGGACAGGGTCGATGAAGCTTTCTTT.

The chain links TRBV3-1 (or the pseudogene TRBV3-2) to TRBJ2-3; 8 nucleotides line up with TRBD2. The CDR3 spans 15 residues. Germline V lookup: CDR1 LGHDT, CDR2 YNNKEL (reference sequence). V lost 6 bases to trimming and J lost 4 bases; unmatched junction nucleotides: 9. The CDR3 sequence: CASRVSGGRPDTQYF. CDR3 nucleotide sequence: TGTGCCAGCAGAGTAAGCGGGGGACGACCAGATACGCAGTATTTT.

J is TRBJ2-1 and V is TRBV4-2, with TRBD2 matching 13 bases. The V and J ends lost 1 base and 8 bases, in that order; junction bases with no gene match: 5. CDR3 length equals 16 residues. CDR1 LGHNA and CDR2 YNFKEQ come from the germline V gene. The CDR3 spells CASSQGGTSGDHEQFF. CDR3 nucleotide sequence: TGTGCCAGCAGCCAAGGGGGGACTAGCGGGGACCATGAGCAGTTCTTC.

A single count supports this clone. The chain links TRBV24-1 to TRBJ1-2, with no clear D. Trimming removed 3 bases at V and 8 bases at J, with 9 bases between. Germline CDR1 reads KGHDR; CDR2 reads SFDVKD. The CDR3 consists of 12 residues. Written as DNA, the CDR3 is TGTGCCACCAGTGATCCTACTCGCGGCTACACCTTC. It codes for CATSDPTRGYTF.

In DNA, the CDR3 is TGTGCCATCGGGACAGGGGGGCACACTGAAGCTTTCTTT. This gives the protein CAIGTGGHTEAFF. V and J are TRBV10-3 and TRBJ1-1, with 11 bases identical to TRBD1. The CDR3 extends over 13 amino acids. Germline CDR1 ENHRY, CDR2 SYGVKD. Trimming at V came to 8 bases and at J to 3 bases, leaving 2 bases not matched to a gene.

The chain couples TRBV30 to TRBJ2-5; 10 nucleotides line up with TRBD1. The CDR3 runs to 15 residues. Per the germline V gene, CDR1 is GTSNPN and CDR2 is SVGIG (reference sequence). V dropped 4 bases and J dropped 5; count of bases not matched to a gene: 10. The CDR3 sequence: CAWTTGTGAGETQYF. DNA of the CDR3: TGTGCCTGGACCACCGGGACAGGGGCGGGGGAGACCCAGTACTTC.

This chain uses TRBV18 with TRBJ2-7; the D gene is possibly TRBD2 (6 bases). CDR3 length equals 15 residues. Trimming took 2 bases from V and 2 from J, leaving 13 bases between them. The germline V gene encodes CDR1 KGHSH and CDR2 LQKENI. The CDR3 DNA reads TGTGCCAGCTCACCAAGACGATCGGGGGCCTACGAGCAGTACTTC. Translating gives CASSPRRSGAYEQYF.

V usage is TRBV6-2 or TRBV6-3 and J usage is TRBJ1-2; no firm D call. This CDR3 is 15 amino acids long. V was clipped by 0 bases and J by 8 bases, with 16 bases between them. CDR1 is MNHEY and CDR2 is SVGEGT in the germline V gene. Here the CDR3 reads CASSYSTLREKGYTF. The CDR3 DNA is TGTGCCAGCAGTTACTCGACTCTAAGGGAGAAAGGCTACACCTTC.

For the CDR3, the DNA is TGTGCCAGCAGCCCAGACCTGGGGGTCACAGGGCGGAGGACAGATACGCAGTATTTT. It is translated as CASSPDLGVTGRRTDTQYF. The rearrangement joins TRBV9 to TRBJ2-3; D is possibly TRBD1 (6 bases). CDR3 length: 19 residues. Germline values: CDR1 SGDLS, CDR2 YYNGEE. The V end was cut by 4 bases, the J end by 3 bases, with 27 bases between.

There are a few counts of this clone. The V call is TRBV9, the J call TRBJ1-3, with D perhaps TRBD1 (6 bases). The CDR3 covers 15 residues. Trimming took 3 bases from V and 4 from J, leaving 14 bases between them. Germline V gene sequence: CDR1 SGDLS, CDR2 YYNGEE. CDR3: CASSETDRRGNTIYF. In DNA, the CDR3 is TGTGCCAGCAGCGAAACCGACAGGAGGGGAAACACCATATATTTT.